This paragraph covers one T cell receptor (beta chain) sequence. PCR used 60 Vbeta primers and 13 Jbeta primers. Sequencing used immunoSEQ multiplex PCR; TCRdb keeps in-frame clones, though not all of them. The sample includes about 130,000 clones, around 80% seen only once; the top ten take roughly 2.7%. The data were obtained in a study of cytomegalovirus exposure and HLA in healthy donors. Specimen: PBMCs. This clonotype originated in a man aged 50 or older in good health and CMV-seronegative.

Written as DNA, the CDR3 is TGCGCCAGCAGAGACGTGCGGGGGCCGGGAGGCTACACCTTC. Its protein is CASRDVRGPGGYTF. This rearrangement joins TRBV5-1 to TRBJ1-2; the D gene is possibly TRBD1 (6 bases). The V end was cut by 5 bases, the J end by 8 bases, with 19 bases between. The CDR3 is 14 amino acids. CDR1 is SGHRS and CDR2 is YFSETQ in the germline V gene.